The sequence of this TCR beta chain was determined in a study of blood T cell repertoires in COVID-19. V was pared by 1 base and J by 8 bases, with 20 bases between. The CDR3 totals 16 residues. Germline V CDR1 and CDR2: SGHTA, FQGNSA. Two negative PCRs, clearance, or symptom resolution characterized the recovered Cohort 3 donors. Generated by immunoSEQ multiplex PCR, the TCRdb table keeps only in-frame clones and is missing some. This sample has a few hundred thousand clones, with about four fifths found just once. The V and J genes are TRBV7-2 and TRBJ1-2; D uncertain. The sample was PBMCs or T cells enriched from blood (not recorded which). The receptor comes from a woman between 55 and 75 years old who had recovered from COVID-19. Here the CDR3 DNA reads TGTGCCAGCAGCTTAGACTATTTGGATTCCGATGGAGGCTACACCTTC. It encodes CASSLDYLDSDGGYTF.